This entry concerns a single T cell receptor beta chain. This CDR3 comprises 18 residues. CDR1 SGHRS and CDR2 YFSETQ come from the germline V gene. The V gene end was trimmed by 0 bases and the J gene end by 0 bases; junction bases not matched to a gene: 7. The data derive from a study of T cells in Graves' hyperthyroidism and ophthalmopathy. Whole-study context: Peripheral blood was obtained at initial diagnosis, preceding any treatment.

Diagnoses were made from clinical symptoms, serum measures (thyroxine and TRAb), thyroid ultrasound and orbital computed tomography. RNA transcripts were the template for amplifying TCR beta CDR3 regions. The HTBI primer set served for first-round RT-PCR of the TCR CDR3. MiXCR was run by TCRdb on the multiplex PCR reads, yielding one entry per CDR3 protein. The repertoire holds roughly 510,000 distinct CDR3 sequences, with roughly 20% as singletons. Material: blood. V usage is TRBV5-1 and J usage is TRBJ2-1; 9 bases fit TRBD2. This TCR came from a man aged 18 to 29 with Graves' hyperthyroidism. CDR3 sequence (DNA): TGCGCCAGCAGCTTGGAGGGTAGCGGGGGTAGCTCCTACAATGAGCAGTTCTTC. It yields the protein CASSLEGSGGSSYNEQFF.